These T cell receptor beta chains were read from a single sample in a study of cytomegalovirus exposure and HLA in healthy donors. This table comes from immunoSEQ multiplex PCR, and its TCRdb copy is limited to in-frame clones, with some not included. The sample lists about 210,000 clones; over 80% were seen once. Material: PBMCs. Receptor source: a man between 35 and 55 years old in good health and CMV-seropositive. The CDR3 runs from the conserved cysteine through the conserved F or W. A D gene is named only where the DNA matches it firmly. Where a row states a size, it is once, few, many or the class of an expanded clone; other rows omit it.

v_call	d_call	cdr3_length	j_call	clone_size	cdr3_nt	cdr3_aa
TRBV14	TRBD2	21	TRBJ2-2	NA	TGTGCCAGCAGCCATGAGTTCGGACTAGCGGGAGTAACAGGGAACACCGGGGAGCTGTTTTTT	CASSHEFGLAGVTGNTGELFF
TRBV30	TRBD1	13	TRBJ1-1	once	TGTGCCTGGGAAGGACAGGGAGTGACTGAAGCTTTCTTT	CAWEGQGVTEAFF
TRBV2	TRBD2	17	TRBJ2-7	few	TGTGCCAGCAGTGGTCTAGCGGGAGGCCTCTCGACCTACGAGCAGTACTTC	CASSGLAGGLSTYEQYF
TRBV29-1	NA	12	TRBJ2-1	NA	TGCAGCGTTGAAGAAGGGGGTAATGAGCAGTTCTTC	CSVEEGGNEQFF
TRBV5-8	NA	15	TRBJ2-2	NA	TGTGCCAGCAACCCGGCCCCGCAGGGTACCGGGGAGCTGTTTTTT	CASNPAPQGTGELFF
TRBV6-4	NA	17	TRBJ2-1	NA	TGTGCCAGCAGTGACCGTGGGCCCCCAAGCTCCTACAATGAGCAGTTCTTC	CASSDRGPPSSYNEQFF
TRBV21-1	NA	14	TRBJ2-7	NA	TGTGCCAGCAGCAATCCAGGGGCTAACTACGAGCAGTACTTC	CASSNPGANYEQYF
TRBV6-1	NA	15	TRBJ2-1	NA	TGTGCCAGCAGTCTTTACCGGGGGACCGACAATGAGCAGTTCTTC	CASSLYRGTDNEQFF
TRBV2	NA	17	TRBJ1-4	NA	TGTGCCAGCAGTCAGCGGGAGGTAGGATCGACTAATGAAAAACTGTTTTTT	CASSQREVGSTNEKLFF
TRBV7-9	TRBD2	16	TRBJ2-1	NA	TGTGCCAGCAGCTTATTCACTAGCGGAGAAGTCGATGAGCAGTTCTTC	CASSLFTSGEVDEQFF
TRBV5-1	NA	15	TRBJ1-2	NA	TGCGCCAGCAGCTTGGTGCCGGACAGCAACTATGGCTACACCTTC	CASSLVPDSNYGYTF
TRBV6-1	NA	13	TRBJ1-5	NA	TGTGCCAGCAGTCAGGGTTTTAGTCAGCCCCAGCATTTT	CASSQGFSQPQHF
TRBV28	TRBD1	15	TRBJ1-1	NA	TGTGCCAGCAGTTTTCCAGGGGGCTTCAGCGCTGAAGCTTTCTTT	CASSFPGGFSAEAFF
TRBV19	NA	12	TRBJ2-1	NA	TGTGCCTCAGAGACAGCTTACAATGAGCAGTTCTTC	CASETAYNEQFF
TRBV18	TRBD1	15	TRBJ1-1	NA	TGTGCCAGCTCACCACCCGGGACAGGGAACACTGAAGCTTTCTTT	CASSPPGTGNTEAFF
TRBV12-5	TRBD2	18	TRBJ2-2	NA	TGTGCTAGTGGTTTGGCTGACCTAGGACTAGCGGGTTCCGGGGAGCTGTTTTTT	CASGLADLGLAGSGELFF
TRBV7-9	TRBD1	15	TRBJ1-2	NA	TGTGCCAGCAGCCGACAGGGGACCTCTCTCCATGGCTACACCTTC	CASSRQGTSLHGYTF
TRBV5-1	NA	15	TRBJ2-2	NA	TGCGCCAGCAGCTTGGCGGCCTTCAGGTCCGGGGAGCTGTTTTTT	CASSLAAFRSGELFF
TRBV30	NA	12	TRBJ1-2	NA	TGTGCCTGGAGGACGGGGGGGAACAGGGACACCTTC	CAWRTGGNRDTF
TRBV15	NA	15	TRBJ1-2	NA	TGTGCCACCAGCAGAGAGTGGACAGACAACTATGGCTACACCTTC	CATSREWTDNYGYTF
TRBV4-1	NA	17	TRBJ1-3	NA	TGCGCCAGCAGCCCCTCAAATACAGGTATCTCTGGAAACACCATATATTTT	CASSPSNTGISGNTIYF
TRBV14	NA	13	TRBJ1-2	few	TGTGCCAGCAGCCCCGGACAGAACTATGGCTACACCTTC	CASSPGQNYGYTF
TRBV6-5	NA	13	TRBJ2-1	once	TGTGCCAGCAGTTACTCGGACGGGACAAAGCAGTTCTTC	CASSYSDGTKQFF
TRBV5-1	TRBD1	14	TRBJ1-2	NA	TGCGCCAGCAGCTTGGGCAGGGGGTCGGGAGGCTACACCTTC	CASSLGRGSGGYTF
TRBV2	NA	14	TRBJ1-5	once	TGTGCCAGCAGTGATGATAGGGGAGGTCAGCCCCAGCATTTT	CASSDDRGGQPQHF
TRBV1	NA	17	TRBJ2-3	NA	TGCACCGCCCATTCCGGGACTAGCGCGGTGTGCACAGATACGCAGTATTTT	CTAHSGTSAVCTDTQYF
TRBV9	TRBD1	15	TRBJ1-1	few	TGTGCCAGCAGCGCGTTACCCGGGACAGGGGCTGAAGCTTTCTTT	CASSALPGTGAEAFF
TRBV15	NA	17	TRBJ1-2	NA	TGTGCCACCAGCAGAGTGGTTTCTGGGCTGACAAACTATGGCTACACCTTC	CATSRVVSGLTNYGYTF
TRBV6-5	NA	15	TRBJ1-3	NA	TGTGCCAGCAGCCCTGATAGAGCTCTTAGGGGCACCATATATTTT	CASSPDRALRGTIYF
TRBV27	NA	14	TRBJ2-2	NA	TGTGCCAGCAGTTTCCGACAGGCGTCCGGGGAGCTGTTTTTT	CASSFRQASGELFF
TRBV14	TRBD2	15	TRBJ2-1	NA	TGTGCCAGCAGCCAAGTTAGCGGGGGGCGAAGTGAGCAGTTCTTC	CASSQVSGGRSEQFF
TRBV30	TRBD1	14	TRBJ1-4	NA	TGTGCCTGGAGTATGACAGGGAGAAGCGGAAAACTGTTTTTT	CAWSMTGRSGKLFF
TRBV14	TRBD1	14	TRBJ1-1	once	TGTGCCAGCAGCCTTCCAGGGGGGTACGCTGAAGCTTTCTTT	CASSLPGGYAEAFF
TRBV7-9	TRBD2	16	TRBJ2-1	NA	TGTGCCAGCAGCTCACTCGGGACTAGCGGGAGCTATGAGCAGTTCTTC	CASSSLGTSGSYEQFF
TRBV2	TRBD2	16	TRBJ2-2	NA	TGTGCCAGCTCCCTCGGGGGGGCGGTAGGCTCCGGGGAGCTGTTTTTT	CASSLGGAVGSGELFF
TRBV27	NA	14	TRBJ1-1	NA	TGTGCCAGCAGTTTGCAGGGGCTGAACACTGAAGCTTTCTTT	CASSLQGLNTEAFF
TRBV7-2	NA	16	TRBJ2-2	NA	TGTGCCAGCAGCTTAGTTGTGACAGTGAACACCGGGGAGCTGTTTTTT	CASSLVVTVNTGELFF
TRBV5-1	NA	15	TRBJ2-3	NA	TGCGTCAGCAGCTCGAGGTTGGGGGCCACAGATACGCAGTATTTT	CVSSSRLGATDTQYF
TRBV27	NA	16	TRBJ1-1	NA	TGTGCCAGCAGGTCCCCGCAGGGGATTAGGGGCACTGAAGCTTTCTTT	CASRSPQGIRGTEAFF
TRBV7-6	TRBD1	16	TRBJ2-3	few	TGTGCCAGCAGCTTAGAAGGGACAGGGACGGGGGATACGCAGTATTTT	CASSLEGTGTGDTQYF
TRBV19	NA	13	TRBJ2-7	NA	TGTGCCAGTAGTATTGGAGTCACCTACGAGCAGTACTTC	CASSIGVTYEQYF
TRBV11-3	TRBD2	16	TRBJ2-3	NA	TGTGCCAGCAGCTCCCTGACTAGCGGGACGCCAGATACGCAGTATTTT	CASSSLTSGTPDTQYF
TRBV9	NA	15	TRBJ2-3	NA	TGTGCCAGCAGCGCCACTAGAAGGGCCCCAGATACGCAGTATTTT	CASSATRRAPDTQYF